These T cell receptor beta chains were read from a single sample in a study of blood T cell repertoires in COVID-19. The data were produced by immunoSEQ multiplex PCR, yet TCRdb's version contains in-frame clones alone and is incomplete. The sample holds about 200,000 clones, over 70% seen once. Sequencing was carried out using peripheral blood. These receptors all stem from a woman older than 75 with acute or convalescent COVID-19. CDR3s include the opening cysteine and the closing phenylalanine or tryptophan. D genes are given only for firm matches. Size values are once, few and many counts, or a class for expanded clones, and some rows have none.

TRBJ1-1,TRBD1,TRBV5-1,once,TGCGCCAGCAGCTTGTACCTTCCGGGACAGGGGAACACTGAAGCTTTCTTT,CASSLYLPGQGNTEAFF
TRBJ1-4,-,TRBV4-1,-,TGCGCCAGCAGCCAAAATCCAGGGGAAACTAATGAAAAACTGTTTTTT,CASSQNPGETNEKLFF
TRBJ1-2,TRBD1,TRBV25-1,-,TGTGCCAGCAGTGGGGACAGCTATGGCTACACCTTC,CASSGDSYGYTF
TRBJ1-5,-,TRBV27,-,TGTGCCAGCAGTTTTAGTAGTAATCAGCCCCAGCATTTT,CASSFSSNQPQHF
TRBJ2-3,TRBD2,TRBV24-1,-,TGTGCCACCAGTGATTGGACTAGCGATACGCAGTATTTT,CATSDWTSDTQYF
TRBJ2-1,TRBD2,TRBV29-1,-,TGCAGCGTTTTAGCGGGAGGGCATTACAATGAGCAGTTCTTC,CSVLAGGHYNEQFF
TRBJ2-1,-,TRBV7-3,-,TGTGCCAGCAGCTTCTACCCCAATGAGCAGTTCTTC,CASSFYPNEQFF
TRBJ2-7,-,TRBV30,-,TGTGCCTGGAGGGGCAGTCCCTACGAGCAGTACTTC,CAWRGSPYEQYF
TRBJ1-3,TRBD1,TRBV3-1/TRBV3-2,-,TGTGCCAGCAGCCAAGATAAAGGGGGCAGGGGAAACACCATATATTTT,CASSQDKGGRGNTIYF
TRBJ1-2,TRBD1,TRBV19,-,TGTGCCAGTCGACCCCAACAGGGGAGCGACTATGGCTACACCTTC,CASRPQQGSDYGYTF
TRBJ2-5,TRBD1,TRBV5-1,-,TGCGCCAGCAGCTTGCGGACAGGGGAGACCCAGTACTTC,CASSLRTGETQYF
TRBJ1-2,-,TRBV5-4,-,TGTGCCAGCAGCTCCAAAGGGGGAGGGGAACGTAACTATGGCTACACCTTC,CASSSKGGGERNYGYTF
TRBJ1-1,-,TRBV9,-,TGTGCCAGCAGCTCCGCGGACACTGAAGCTTTCTTT,CASSSADTEAFF
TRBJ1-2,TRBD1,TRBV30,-,TGTGCCTGGAGTGTACAGGGGGGCTATGGCTACACCTTC,CAWSVQGGYGYTF
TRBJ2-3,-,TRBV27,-,TGTGCCAGCAGTTGGCAGGGGTACACAGATACGCAGTATTTT,CASSWQGYTDTQYF
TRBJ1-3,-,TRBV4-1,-,TGCGCCAGCAGCCAAGGGAGTTCGGGGACTGGAAACACCATATATTTT,CASSQGSSGTGNTIYF
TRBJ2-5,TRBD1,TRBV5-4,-,TGTGCCAGCAGCTCTATCTCCGGGACAGGGACTGGGTCCCAGTACTTC,CASSSISGTGTGSQYF
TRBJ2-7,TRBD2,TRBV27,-,TGTGCCAGCAGTTTATCAACTAGCGGCTCCTACGAGCAGTACTTC,CASSLSTSGSYEQYF
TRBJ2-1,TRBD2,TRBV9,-,TGTGCCAGCAGCGCGCTAGCGGGAGCGCTCAATGAGCAGTTCTTC,CASSALAGALNEQFF
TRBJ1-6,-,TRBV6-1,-,TGTGCCAGCAGTCTACAGATGACGGATTCACCCCTCCACTTT,CASSLQMTDSPLHF
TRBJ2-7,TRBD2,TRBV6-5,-,TGTGCCGTGGTAGCGGGGGTTAACGAGCAGTACTTC,CAVVAGVNEQYF
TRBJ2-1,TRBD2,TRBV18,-,TGTGCCAGCTCACCCGGACTAGCGGGAGAATATGAGCAGTTCTTC,CASSPGLAGEYEQFF
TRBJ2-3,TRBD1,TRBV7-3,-,TGTGCCAGCCGGGACAGCCCCACAGATACGCAGTATTTT,CASRDSPTDTQYF
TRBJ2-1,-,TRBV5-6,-,TGTGCCAGCAGCTCCGAGCTTAGCTCCTACAATGAGCAGTTCTTC,CASSSELSSYNEQFF
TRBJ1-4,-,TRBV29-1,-,TGCAGCGTTCGCGTCTCGGGTGAAAAACTGTTTTTT,CSVRVSGEKLFF
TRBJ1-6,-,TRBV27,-,TGTGCCAGCAGTTTCTTCTCGAATTCACCCCTCCACTTT,CASSFFSNSPLHF
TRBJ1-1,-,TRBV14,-,TGTGCCAGCAGCCAAGATAGGGAGAGCCCTGAAGCTTTCTTT,CASSQDRESPEAFF
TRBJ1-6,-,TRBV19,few,TGTGCCAGTAGGGCTGCCACCAATTCACCCCTCCACTTT,CASRAATNSPLHF
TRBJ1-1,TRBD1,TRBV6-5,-,TGTGCCAGCAGAGACAGGGGCCTAGCCACTGAAGCTTTCTTT,CASRDRGLATEAFF
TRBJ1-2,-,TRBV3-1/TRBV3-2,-,TGTGCCAGCAGCAAACGGCGGGATAACTATGGCTACACCTTC,CASSKRRDNYGYTF
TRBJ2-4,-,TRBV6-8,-,TGTGCCAGCAGTTACAGGGGCCCGCCGGGGGGCTCAGCCAAAAACATTCAGTACTTC,CASSYRGPPGGSAKNIQYF
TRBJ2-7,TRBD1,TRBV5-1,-,TGCGCCAGCAGCCACGGACAGGGCATGGCCTACGAGCAGTACTTC,CASSHGQGMAYEQYF
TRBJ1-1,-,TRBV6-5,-,TGTGCCAGCAGTTACTCATGGCACCAGAACACTGAAGCTTTCTTT,CASSYSWHQNTEAFF
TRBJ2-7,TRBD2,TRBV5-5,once,TGTGCCAGCAGCACCGGACTAGCAACACCCTACGAGCAGTACTTC,CASSTGLATPYEQYF
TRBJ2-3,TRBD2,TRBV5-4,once,TGTGCCAGCAGCTTAGGGGAGGGAGATACGCAGTATTTT,CASSLGEGDTQYF
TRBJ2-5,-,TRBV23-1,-,TGCGCCAGCAGTCAATGCACAGGGATGGAGACCCAGTACTTC,CASSQCTGMETQYF
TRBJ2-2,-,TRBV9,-,TGTGCCAGCAGCGGCCTGGGAGGAGGGCCCGGGGAGCTGTTTTTT,CASSGLGGGPGELFF
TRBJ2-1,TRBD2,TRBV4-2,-,TGTGCCACACGCGCGCGGGGTGAGAGCGGGAGCAATGAGCAGTTCTTC,CATRARGESGSNEQFF
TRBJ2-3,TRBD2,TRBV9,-,TGTGCCAGCAGCGTAGCTAGCGGGAGGATCCATACGCAGTATTTT,CASSVASGRIHTQYF
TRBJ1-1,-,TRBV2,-,TGTGCCAGCTGCTCAGACACCACTGAAGCTTTCTTT,CASCSDTTEAFF
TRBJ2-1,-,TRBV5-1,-,TGCGCCAGCAGCTTGGTAGCGAACTCCTACAATGAGCAGTTCTTC,CASSLVANSYNEQFF
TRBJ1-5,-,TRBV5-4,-,TGTGCCAGCAGCTTTAGGGGGGGCACCTATAGCAATCAGCCCCAGCATTTT,CASSFRGGTYSNQPQHF
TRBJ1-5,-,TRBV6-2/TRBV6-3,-,TGTGCCAGCAGTTACTCGGCTTATAGCAATCAGCCCCAGCATTTT,CASSYSAYSNQPQHF
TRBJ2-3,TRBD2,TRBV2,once,TGTGCCAGCAGTGAAGGGACTAGTGGTACAGATACGCAGTATTTT,CASSEGTSGTDTQYF
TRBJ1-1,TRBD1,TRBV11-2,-,TGTGCCAGCAGCTTAGCGGTCAGGGGGGAACCGAACACTGAAGCTTTCTTT,CASSLAVRGEPNTEAFF